This T cell receptor beta chain is from a study of T-cell reconstitution after alpha-beta-depleted transplantation in children (dated by TCRdb to the mid-2010s). Notes on the research overall: T-cell immune reconstitution after TCRalphabeta/CD19-depleted allogeneic hematopoietic cell transplantation in children was quantitatively tracked in the study by means of TCR repertoire profiling.

As to this clonotype: The antigen it recognizes is unknown. Per-base qualities were not stored, and no clone one base away is much larger.

Trimming costs V 4 bases and J 3 bases, and their ends lie 13 bases apart. The CDR3 runs 15 amino acids, cysteine and phenylalanine included. Of the read, only the CDR3 DNA is kept; its 45 bases are in frame from base 1. CDR1 SGHAT and CDR2 FQNNGV were looked up in the germline V gene. The method was PCR. TCRdb names Illumina HiSeq 2500 as the instrument used. Molecular barcoding was employed in the preparation of TCR libraries, with unique molecular identifiers being used to normalize TCRbeta repertoire quantification. Through fastp at Q25 and MiXCR, TCRdb rebuilt clones from the public reads, retaining in-frame beta chains. Each CDR3 protein appears once, grouped with its most common genes and DNA. Across this sample there are around 360,000 distinct CDR3 sequences, with around a tenth seen only once. The top ten clonotypes cover under 3% of the sample.

The sequence is built from TRBV11-2 and TRBJ2-1; the D gene is not confidently resolved. The sequenced sample was PBMCs from the stem cell graft donor, obtained from the stem cell graft. This receptor was taken from a human donor who donated a stem cell graft to a child with acute lymphoblastic leukemia. The CDR3 has the sequence CASSSRSTVYNEQFF. The DNA sequence is given as TGTGCCAGCAGCTCCCGGAGTACGGTCTACAATGAGCAGTTCTTC. The full variable domain, completed from the reference TRBV11-2 and TRBJ2-1 proteins outside the CDR3, reads EAGVAQSPRYKIIEKRQSVAFWCNPISGHATLYWYQQILGQGPKLLIQFQNNGVVDDSQLPKDRFSAERLKGVDSTLKIQPAKLEDSAVYLCASSSRSTVYNEQFFGPGTRLTVL.